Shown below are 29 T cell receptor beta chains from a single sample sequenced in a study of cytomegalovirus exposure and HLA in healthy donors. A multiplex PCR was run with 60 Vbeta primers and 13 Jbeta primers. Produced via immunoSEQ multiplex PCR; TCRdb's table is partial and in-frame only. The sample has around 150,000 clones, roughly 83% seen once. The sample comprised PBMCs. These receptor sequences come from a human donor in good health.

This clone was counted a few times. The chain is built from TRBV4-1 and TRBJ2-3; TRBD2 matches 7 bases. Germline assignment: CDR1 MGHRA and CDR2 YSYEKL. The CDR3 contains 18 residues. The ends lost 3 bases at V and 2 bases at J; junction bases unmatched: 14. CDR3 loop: CASSHLPASGANTDTQYF. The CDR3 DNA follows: TGCGCCAGCAGCCACCTCCCCGCTAGCGGTGCGAACACAGATACGCAGTATTTT.

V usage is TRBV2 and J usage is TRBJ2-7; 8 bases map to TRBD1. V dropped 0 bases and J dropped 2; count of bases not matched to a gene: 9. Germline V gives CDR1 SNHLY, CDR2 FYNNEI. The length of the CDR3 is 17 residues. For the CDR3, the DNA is TGTGCCAGCAGTGAAGCGCGGCCAGGGACAGGAACCTACGAGCAGTACTTC. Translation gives CASSEARPGTGTYEQYF.

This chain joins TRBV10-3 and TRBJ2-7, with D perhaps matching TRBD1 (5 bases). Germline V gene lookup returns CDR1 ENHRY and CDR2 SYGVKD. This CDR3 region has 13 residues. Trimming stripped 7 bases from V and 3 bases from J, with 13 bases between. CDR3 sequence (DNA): TGTGCCATCACCCCCCAGGGTTTCTACGAGCAGTACTTC. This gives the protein CAITPQGFYEQYF.

In DNA form, the CDR3 reads TGCGCCAGCAGCCAAGAAAGCGGGGTAATCGGTGAGCAGTTCTTC. It specifies CASSQESGVIGEQFF. This sequence joins TRBV4-1 and TRBJ2-1; 7 nucleotides line up with TRBD2. With V trimmed by 0 bases and J by 9 bases, 8 bases remained unmatched. The CDR3 is made up of 15 amino acids. The germline CDR1 and CDR2 sequences are MGHRA and YSYEKL.

In DNA form, the CDR3 reads TGTGCCAGCGCCCGGGACAGGGGATACAATGAGCAGTTCTTC. Translating it yields CASARDRGYNEQFF. The chain is built from TRBV7-9 and TRBJ2-1, with TRBD1 identical over 10 bases. The ends lost 8 bases at V and 4 bases at J; junction bases unmatched: 5. Per germline, CDR1 SEHNR and CDR2 FQNEAQ (reference sequence). The CDR3 consists of 14 residues. The whole variable domain, remainder taken from reference TRBV7-9 and TRBJ2-1, is DTGVSQNPRHKITKRGQNVTFRCDPISEHNRLYWYRQTLGQGPEFLTYFQNEAQLEKSRLLSDRFSAERPKGSFSTLEIQRTEQGDSAMYLCASARDRGYNEQFFGPGTRLTVL.

The CDR3 DNA is TGTGCCACTCTCACGACAGGGGAAGCTTTCTTT. It codes for CATLTTGEAFF. The V call is TRBV2, the J call TRBJ1-1, with TRBD1 identical over 7 bases. The germline gives CDR1 SNHLY, CDR2 FYNNEI. CDR3 length: 11 residues. Germline trimming cut 10 bases from V and 8 bases from J; bases unmatched to any gene: 7.

CDR3 residues: CASIRNPWQGSSEAFF. In DNA form, the CDR3 reads TGTGCCAGCATCCGAAACCCCTGGCAGGGAAGCTCTGAAGCTTTCTTT. This chain connects TRBV27 to TRBJ1-1, with a tentative D call TRBD1 (5 bases). The CDR3 loop spans 16 amino acids. Germline CDR1 is MNHEY and CDR2 is SMNVEV (reference sequence). Trimming cost V 7 bases and J 6 bases, with 24 bases left between them.

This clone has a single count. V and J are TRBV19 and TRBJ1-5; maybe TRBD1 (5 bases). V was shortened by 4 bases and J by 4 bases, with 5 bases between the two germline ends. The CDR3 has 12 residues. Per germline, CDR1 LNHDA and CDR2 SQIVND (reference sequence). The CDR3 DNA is TGTGCCAGTAGTACAGGGAATCAGCCCCAGCATTTT. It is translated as CASSTGNQPQHF.

CDR3 region: CASSHGSTEAFF. The CDR3 nucleotides are TGCGCCAGCAGCCACGGTTCCACTGAAGCTTTCTTT. The rearrangement joins TRBV4-1 to TRBJ1-1; unclear D gene. CDR1 is MGHRA, CDR2 YSYEKL, per germline. V was pared by 3 bases and J by 4 bases, with 6 bases between. This CDR3 comprises 12 residues.

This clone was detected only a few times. The CDR3 region has the DNA TGTGCCAGCAGGCTGACAGGGGTGAATTCACCCCTCCACTTT. Its translation: CASRLTGVNSPLHF. V is TRBV5-8 and J is TRBJ1-6; 8 bases are shared with TRBD1. Germline CDR1 reads SGHTS; CDR2 reads YDEGEE. The CDR3 totals 14 residues. J lost 7 bases, V lost 5 bases, and 5 bases had no gene match.

CDR3 residues: CASIPDTDTDTQYF. The CDR3 coding sequence is TGTGCCAGCATTCCGGACACAGACACAGATACGCAGTATTTT. The rearrangement joins TRBV28 to TRBJ2-3; possibly TRBD1 for D (5 bases). The CDR3 contains 14 residues. The germline V and J ends were trimmed by 7 bases and 2 bases, with 13 bases remaining between them. The germline CDR1 and CDR2 sequences are MDHEN and SYDVKM.

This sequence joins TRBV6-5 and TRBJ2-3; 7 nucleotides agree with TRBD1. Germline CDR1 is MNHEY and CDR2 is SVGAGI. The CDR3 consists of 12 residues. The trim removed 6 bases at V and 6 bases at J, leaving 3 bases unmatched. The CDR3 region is CASRRGQDTQYF. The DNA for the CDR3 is TGTGCCAGCAGGAGGGGGCAGGATACGCAGTATTTT.

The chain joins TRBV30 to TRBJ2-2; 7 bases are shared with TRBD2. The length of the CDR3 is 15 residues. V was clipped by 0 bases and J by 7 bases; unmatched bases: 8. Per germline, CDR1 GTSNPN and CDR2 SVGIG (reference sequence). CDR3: CAWSVLSGDGGELFF. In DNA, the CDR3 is TGTGCCTGGAGTGTACTGAGCGGGGACGGCGGGGAGCTGTTTTTT. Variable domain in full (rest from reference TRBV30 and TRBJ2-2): SQTIHQWPATLVQPVGSPLSLECTVEGTSNPNLYWYRQAAGRGLQLLFYSVGIGQISSEVPQNLSASRPQDRQFILSSKKLLLSDSGFYLCAWSVLSGDGGELFFGEGSRLTVL.

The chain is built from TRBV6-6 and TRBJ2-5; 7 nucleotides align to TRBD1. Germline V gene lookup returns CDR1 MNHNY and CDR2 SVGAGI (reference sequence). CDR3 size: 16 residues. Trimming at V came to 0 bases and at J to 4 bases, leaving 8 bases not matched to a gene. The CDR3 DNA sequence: TGTGCCAGCAGTTACTCATTCGACAGGGCCCGAGAGACCCAGTACTTC. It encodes CASSYSFDRARETQYF.

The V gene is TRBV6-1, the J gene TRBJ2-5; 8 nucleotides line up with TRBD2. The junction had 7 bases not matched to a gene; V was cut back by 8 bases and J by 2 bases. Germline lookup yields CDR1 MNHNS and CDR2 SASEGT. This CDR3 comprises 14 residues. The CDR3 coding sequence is TGTGCCAGCTCGGTAGCGGGACTACAAGAGACCCAGTACTTC. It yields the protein CASSVAGLQETQYF.

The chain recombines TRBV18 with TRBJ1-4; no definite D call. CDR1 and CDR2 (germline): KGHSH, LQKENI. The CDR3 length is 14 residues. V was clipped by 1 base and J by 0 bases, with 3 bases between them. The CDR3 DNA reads TGTGCCAGCTCACCACGAGCAACTAATGAAAAACTGTTTTTT. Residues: CASSPRATNEKLFF.

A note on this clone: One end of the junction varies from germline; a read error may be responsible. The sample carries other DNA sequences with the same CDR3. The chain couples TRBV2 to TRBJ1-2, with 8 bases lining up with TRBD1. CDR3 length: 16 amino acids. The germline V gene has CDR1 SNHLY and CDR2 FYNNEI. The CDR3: CASTLDRGIEVNGYTF. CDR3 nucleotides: TGTGCCAGCACCCTAGACAGGGGTATAGAAGTTAACGGCTACACTTTC.

CDR3 coding DNA: TGTGCCAGTAGCAAGGAGGCTCGGGGTGCGGGGTCCCCCTACGAGCAGTACTTC. Translated: CASSKEARGAGSPYEQYF. The chain joins TRBV19 to TRBJ2-7, with TRBD2 as a possible D gene (6 bases). CDR3 length: 18 residues. Germline V lookup: CDR1 LNHDA, CDR2 SQIVND (reference sequence). V dropped 6 bases and J dropped 2 bases, with 26 bases sitting between them.

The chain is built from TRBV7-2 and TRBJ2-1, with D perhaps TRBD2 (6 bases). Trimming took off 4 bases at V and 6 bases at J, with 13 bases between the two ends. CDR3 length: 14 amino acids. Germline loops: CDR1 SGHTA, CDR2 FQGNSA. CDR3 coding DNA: TGTGCCAGCAGCTCGTTATGGGGGGTCAATGAGCAGTTCTTC. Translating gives CASSSLWGVNEQFF.

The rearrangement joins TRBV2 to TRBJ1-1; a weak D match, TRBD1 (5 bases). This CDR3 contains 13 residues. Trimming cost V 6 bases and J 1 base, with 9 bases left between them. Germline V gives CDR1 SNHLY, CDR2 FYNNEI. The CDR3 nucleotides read TGTGCCAGCAGGATGACAGAGAACACTGAAGCTTTCTTT. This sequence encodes CASRMTENTEAFF.

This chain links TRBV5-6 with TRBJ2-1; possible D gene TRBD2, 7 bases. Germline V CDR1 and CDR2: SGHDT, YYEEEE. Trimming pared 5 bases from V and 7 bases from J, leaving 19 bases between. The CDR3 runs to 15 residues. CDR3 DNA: TGTGCCAGCAGATACGGTGGGCGGGGGCGGAATGAGCAGTTCTTC. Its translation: CASRYGGRGRNEQFF.

CDR3 DNA: TGTGCCAGCAGTTCAGTAAAGAGATTCGGGGAGCAGTTCTTC. Translation gives CASSSVKRFGEQFF. V is TRBV28 and J is TRBJ2-1; no clear D gene. Trimming shortened V by 4 bases and J by 10 bases, and 17 bases separated the two germline ends. The CDR3 totals 14 residues. CDR1 MDHEN and CDR2 SYDVKM come from the germline V gene.

CDR3 DNA sequence: TGTGCCAGCAGCCAAGGTCAGGGTAGTTGGGACGAGCAGTACTTC. As protein: CASSQGQGSWDEQYF. V and J are TRBV14 and TRBJ2-7; tentatively, D is TRBD1 (5 bases). Per the germline V gene, CDR1 is SGHDN and CDR2 is FVKESK. Trimming cost V 1 base and J 5 bases, with 15 bases left between them. The CDR3 has 15 amino acids.

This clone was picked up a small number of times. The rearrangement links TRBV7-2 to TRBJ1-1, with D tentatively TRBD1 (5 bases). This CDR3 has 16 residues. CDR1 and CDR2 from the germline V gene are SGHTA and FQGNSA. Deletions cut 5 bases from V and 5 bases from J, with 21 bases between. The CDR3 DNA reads TGTGCCAGCAGCCCAGGCTGGGGCCCCGGGCAAACTGAAGCTTTCTTT. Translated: CASSPGWGPGQTEAFF.

CDR3 residues: CASSLGEFYEQYF. Written as DNA, the CDR3 is TGTGCCAGCAGCTTAGGGGAGTTCTACGAGCAGTACTTC. The rearrangement joins TRBV11-2 to TRBJ2-7, with D maybe TRBD2 (5 bases). V was cut by 1 base and J by 3 bases, with 7 bases left in between. The CDR3 loop spans 13 amino acids. The germline gives CDR1 SGHAT, CDR2 FQNNGV.

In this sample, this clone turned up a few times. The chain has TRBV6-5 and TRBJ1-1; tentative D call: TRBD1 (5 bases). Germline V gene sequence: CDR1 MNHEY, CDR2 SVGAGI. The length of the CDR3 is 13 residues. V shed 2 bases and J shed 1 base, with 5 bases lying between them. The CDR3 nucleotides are TGTGCCAGCAGTTACGGACAGAACACTGAAGCTTTCTTT. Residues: CASSYGQNTEAFF.

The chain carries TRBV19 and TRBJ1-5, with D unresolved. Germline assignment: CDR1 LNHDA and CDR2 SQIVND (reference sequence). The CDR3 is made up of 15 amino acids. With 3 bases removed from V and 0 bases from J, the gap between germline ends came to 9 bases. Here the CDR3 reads CASSIREISNQPQHF. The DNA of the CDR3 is TGTGCCAGTAGTATCCGGGAGATTAGCAATCAGCCCCAGCATTTT. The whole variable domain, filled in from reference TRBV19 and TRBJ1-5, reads DGGITQSPKYLFRKEGQNVTLSCEQNLNHDAMYWYRQDPGQGLRLIYYSQIVNDFQKGDIAEGYSVSREKKESFPLTVTSAQKNPTAFYLCASSIREISNQPQHFGDGTRLSIL.

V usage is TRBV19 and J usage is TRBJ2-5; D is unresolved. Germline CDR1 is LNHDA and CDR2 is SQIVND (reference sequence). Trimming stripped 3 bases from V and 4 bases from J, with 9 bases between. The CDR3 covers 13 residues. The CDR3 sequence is CASSMNLPETQYF. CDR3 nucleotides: TGTGCCAGTAGTATGAACTTACCAGAGACCCAGTACTTC.

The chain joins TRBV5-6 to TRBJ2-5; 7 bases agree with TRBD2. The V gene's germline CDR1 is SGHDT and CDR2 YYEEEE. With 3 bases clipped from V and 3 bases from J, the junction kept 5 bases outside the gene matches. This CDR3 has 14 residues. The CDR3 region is CASSSRAGKETQYF. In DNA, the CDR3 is TGTGCCAGCAGCTCCAGAGCGGGGAAAGAGACCCAGTACTTC.